The table lists the clone carrying this T cell receptor beta chain with a few counts. Its antigen is as yet unknown. PCR primers comprised 60 Vbeta and 13 Jbeta primers. Assay used: immunoSEQ multiplex PCR; TCRdb lists only in-frame clones, some missing. This table holds 100,000 to 150,000 clones, 15% found once. Germline loops: CDR1 MDHEN, CDR2 SYDVKM. The V and J ends lost 3 bases and 2 bases, in that order; junction bases with no gene match: 9. The CDR3 is 16 amino acids. These data originate in a study of cytomegalovirus exposure and HLA in healthy donors. General observations from the study: Altogether, 150 to 200 TCR beta chains were recorded as cytomegalovirus-associated. Exclusion as indistinguishable affected some V segments, including TRBV6-2 and TRBV6-3. A missense variant in DCLRE1C was later tied to TCR beta V- and J-gene trimming. Later on, an analysis tied about 17,000 TCR beta sequences to HLA alleles at 0.05 false discovery rate.

The sequencing input was PBMCs. The chain has TRBV28 and TRBJ2-5, with TRBD2 matching over 7 bases. The sequence came from a young woman in good health and CMV-seronegative. CDR3 sequence (DNA): TGTGCCAGCAGTTTCGTTGCGGGGGAAAATCAAGAGACCCAGTACTTC. Protein: CASSFVAGENQETQYF. The whole variable domain, remainder taken from reference TRBV28 and TRBJ2-5, is DVKVTQSSRYLVKRTGEKVFLECVQDMDHENMFWYRQDPGLGLRLIYFSYDVKMKEKGDIPEGYSVSREKKERFSLILESASTNQTSMYLCASSFVAGENQETQYFGPGTRLLVL.